This passage covers 20 T cell receptor beta chains from one sample sequenced in a study of blood T cell repertoires in COVID-19. Assay: immunoSEQ multiplex PCR; the TCRdb copy retains only in-frame clones and omits some. The sample yields about 200,000 clones, about 88% seen once. The source material was peripheral blood. These receptors all come from a man aged 50 to 59 with COVID-19, enrolled during active disease.

Remarks on this clone: At the DNA level, this CDR3 is encoded by other sequences in the same sample as well. This rearrangement joins TRBV7-3 to TRBJ1-2, with TRBD1 as a possible D gene (6 bases). The V gene lost 2 bases and the J gene lost 2 bases, with 6 bases spanning the gap. CDR1 is SGHTA and CDR2 is FQGTGA in the germline V gene. The CDR3 sequence is 13 residues long. The CDR3 region has the DNA TGTGCCAGCAGCTTAGGACAGAACTATGGCTACACCTTC. Protein sequence: CASSLGQNYGYTF.

DNA of the CDR3: TGTGCCAGCAGCCACGGGACAGCTGGGGCCAACGTCCTGACTTTC. Protein: CASSHGTAGANVLTF. This chain joins TRBV7-9 and TRBJ2-6; TRBD1 matches 7 bases. CDR3 size: 15 residues. In germline, CDR1 is SEHNR, CDR2 FQNEAQ (reference sequence). Unmatched junction bases numbered 3, after V lost 5 bases and J lost 2 bases.

CDR3 amino acids: CATSRKRGAGNSYNSPLHF. The CDR3 DNA is TGTGCCACCAGCAGAAAAAGGGGCGCTGGGAACTCCTATAATTCACCCCTCCACTTT. This chain joins TRBV15 and TRBJ1-6; tentatively, D is TRBD1 (5 bases). The CDR3 runs to 19 residues. V was trimmed by 2 bases and J by 0 bases, leaving 17 bases between them. Germline loops: CDR1 LNHNV, CDR2 YYDKDF (reference sequence).

The CDR3 spells CASSPDRPTNEKLFF. The CDR3 coding sequence is TGTGCCAGCAGCCCCGACAGGCCAACTAATGAAAAACTGTTTTTT. The chain couples TRBV11-2 to TRBJ1-4, with a weak D call TRBD1 (6 bases). The CDR3 has 15 amino acids. Germline values: CDR1 SGHAT, CDR2 FQNNGV. Trimming pared 5 bases from V and 0 bases from J, leaving 10 bases between.

The chain combines TRBV21-1 with TRBJ2-3; the table's D call TRBD1 went unverified against the DNA. TRBV21-1 is classified as a pseudogene. This CDR3 spans 20 amino acids. The DNA of the CDR3 is TGTGCCAGCAGCAAAGCCCTACTTACTACAGGGGGTCAGGGCACAGATACGCAGTATTTT. This sequence encodes CASSKALLTTGGQGTDTQYF.

This chain joins TRBV6-2 or TRBV6-3 and TRBJ2-7; TRBD1 aligns across 7 bases. J lost 2 bases, V lost 0 bases, and 19 bases had no gene match. Germline CDR1 is MNHEY and CDR2 is SVGEGT. This CDR3 has 20 amino acids. The CDR3 loop is CASSYSLFSTPTGNTYEQYF. In nucleotides, the CDR3 is TGTGCCAGCAGTTACTCTTTGTTTTCCACACCGACAGGGAATACCTACGAGCAGTACTTC.

The V and J genes are TRBV7-2 and TRBJ2-5; TRBD1 matches at 9 bases. Looked up from germline, CDR1 is SGHTA and CDR2 is FQGNSA. Losses at the gene ends were 5 bases for V and 2 bases for J; bases not matched to a gene: 6. The CDR3 runs 15 residues. CDR3 sequence (DNA): TGTGCCAGCAGCAAGGACAGGGGAAGGCAAGAGACCCAGTACTTC. Translated, it gives CASSKDRGRQETQYF.

The chain couples TRBV4-1 to TRBJ1-5; 10 bases are shared with TRBD1. Trimming cost V 6 bases and J 2 bases; bases outside gene matches: 4. The CDR3 contains 15 residues. Germline lookup yields CDR1 MGHRA and CDR2 YSYEKL. The CDR3, as DNA: TGCGCCAGCAGTCCTGGGACAGGGGGCAATCAGCCCCAGCATTTT. Amino acid sequence: CASSPGTGGNQPQHF.

V gene TRBV30 combines with J gene TRBJ2-5; TRBD2 agrees at 13 bases. Germline CDR1 GTSNPN, CDR2 SVGIG (reference sequence). The trim removed 0 bases at V and 5 bases at J, leaving 9 bases unmatched. There are 17 residues in the CDR3. CDR3 DNA: TGTGCCTGGAGTGTAATACTAGCGGGAGGGCCGCGTGAGACCCAGTACTTC. This translates into CAWSVILAGGPRETQYF.

Here the CDR3 DNA reads TGTGCCAGCTCACCAGGTTGGGGAGGGGCTTTCTTT. This sequence encodes CASSPGWGGAFF. The chain recombines TRBV18 with TRBJ1-1; no firm D call. V lost 2 bases and J lost 11, with 12 bases in between. CDR1 is KGHSH, CDR2 LQKENI, per germline. CDR3 size: 12 residues.

This clone is a singleton in its sample. The genes are TRBV29-1 and TRBJ2-1, with D maybe TRBD1 (6 bases). Trimming stripped 5 bases from V and 2 bases from J, with 10 bases between. The CDR3 contains 13 residues. Germline assignment: CDR1 SQVTM and CDR2 ANQGSEA. The CDR3 loop reads CSVRTETYNEQFF. The DNA of the CDR3 is TGCAGCGTTCGGACAGAGACCTACAATGAGCAGTTCTTC.

About this clone itself: At one end, the junction sequence differs from germline, possibly due to a read error. The gene calls are TRBV7-9 and TRBJ2-7; TRBD2 agrees at 11 bases. Germline values: CDR1 SEHNR, CDR2 FQNEAQ (reference sequence). The CDR3 extends over 12 amino acids. In nucleotides, the CDR3 is TGTGCCAGCAGCGGGACTAGCGGTCCTCGCCACTTC. Encoded protein: CASSGTSGPRHF.

The chain employs TRBV28 and TRBJ1-2; 7 bases are a match to TRBD1. Germline V gene data show CDR1 as MDHEN and CDR2 as SYDVKM. Trimming cost V 4 bases and J 6 bases; bases outside gene matches: 2. The CDR3 runs to 12 residues. The CDR3 DNA sequence: TGTGCCAGCAGTTCACAGGGGAATGGCTACACCTTC. The encoded protein is CASSSQGNGYTF.

The chain links TRBV27 to TRBJ1-2; D gene ambiguous. This CDR3 has 17 amino acids. Germline CDR1 and CDR2: MNHEY and SMNVEV (reference sequence). The V and J ends lost 2 bases and 3 bases respectively, with 19 bases between them. The CDR3 DNA reads as TGTGCCAGCAGTTTAGATTTTTGGCAGGCTGCCTACTATGGCTACACCTTC. Translation gives CASSLDFWQAAYYGYTF.

The CDR3: CASSIRGGANVLTF. CDR3 nucleotides: TGTGCCAGTAGTATAAGGGGTGGGGCCAACGTCCTGACTTTC. V gene TRBV19 combines with J gene TRBJ2-6; the D gene is possibly TRBD1 (5 bases). The CDR3 has 14 residues. Germline assignment: CDR1 LNHDA and CDR2 SQIVND (reference sequence). Trimming took 2 bases from V and 3 from J, leaving 5 bases between them.

The chain joins TRBV27 to TRBJ2-2; 8 bases line up with TRBD1. Trimming at V came to 5 bases and at J to 4 bases, leaving 12 bases not matched to a gene. The V gene's germline CDR1 is MNHEY and CDR2 SMNVEV (reference sequence). The CDR3 runs 17 residues. CDR3 sequence: CASSQFAGTGVTGELFF. DNA of the CDR3: TGTGCCAGCAGTCAGTTCGCCGGGACAGGAGTCACCGGGGAGCTGTTTTTT.

V and J are TRBV6-6 and TRBJ2-1, with 7 bases lining up with TRBD1. The CDR3 spans 16 residues. Germline CDR1 MNHNY, CDR2 SVGAGI (reference sequence). Trimming removed 6 bases from V and 1 base from J; junction bases left unmatched: 9. The CDR3 loop is CASRPPGQLSYNEQFF. The CDR3 DNA follows: TGTGCCAGCAGACCGCCGGGACAGCTATCCTACAATGAGCAGTTCTTC.

The genes are TRBV5-4 and TRBJ2-7, with TRBD2 matching over 9 bases. The germline V gene encodes CDR1 SGHNT and CDR2 YYREEE (reference sequence). V lost 7 bases to trimming and J lost 4 bases; unmatched junction nucleotides: 15. The CDR3 runs 16 residues. This CDR3 reads CASHPGAAGGEYEQYF. CDR3 nucleotides: TGTGCCAGCCACCCGGGCGCAGCGGGGGGAGAATACGAGCAGTACTTC. Combining the CDR3 with reference TRBV5-4 and TRBJ2-7 gives the whole variable domain ETGVTQSPTHLIKTRGQQVTLRCSSQSGHNTVSWYQQALGQGPQFIFQYYREEENGRGNFPPRFSGLQFPNYSSELNVNALELDDSALYLCASHPGAAGGEYEQYFGPGTRLTVT.

The V call is TRBV3-1 (or the pseudogene TRBV3-2), the J call TRBJ2-1; TRBD1 might be the D (6 bases). Germline CDR1 and CDR2: LGHDT and YNNKEL (reference sequence). The CDR3 is 15 residues long. V was pared by 1 base and J by 14 bases, with 21 bases between. The CDR3 loop is CASSQGLTGGGAKFF. The CDR3 DNA reads as TGTGCCAGCAGCCAAGGTCTCACAGGTGGGGGCGCGAAGTTCTTC.

Only one count was recorded for this clone. The CDR3 is CASSYGTVRSPLHF. Written as DNA, the CDR3 is TGTGCCAGCAGTTACGGGACAGTAAGATCACCCCTCCACTTT. The V and J genes are TRBV6-2 or TRBV6-3 and TRBJ1-6; 7 bases agree with TRBD1. Germline V gene lookup returns CDR1 MNHEY and CDR2 SVGEGT. The CDR3 runs to 14 residues. Germline trimming cut 2 bases from V and 10 bases from J; bases unmatched to any gene: 5.